The clone carrying this T cell receptor (beta chain) was counted ten times or more. The antigen is unknown. This entry is derived from a study of T cells in Graves' hyperthyroidism and ophthalmopathy. The authors deemed Graves' hyperthyroidism stable absent ophthalmopathy progression within 18 months. Patients having uncontrolled infection, another autoimmune disease, pregnancy or lactation were not included. PBMCs came from less than 11 ml fresh peripheral blood. V gave up 2 bases and J gave up 6 bases, with 10 bases separating them. Germline CDR1 is ENHRY and CDR2 is SYGVKD. The CDR3 has 13 residues. TCR beta CDR3 regions were amplified from RNA. When the TCR CDR3 underwent first-round RT-PCR, the HTBI primer set was used. Using its own MiXCR run on the multiplex PCR reads, TCRdb lists one record per CDR3 protein. The table has about 480,000 distinct CDR3 sequences, around an eighth seen once. Findings and limits, study-wide: In the analysis, a 13 V-J model separated ophthalmopathy from stable hyperthyroidism.

The V and J genes are TRBV10-3 and TRBJ1-1, with D unresolved. Sequencing was done on a sample of blood. This clonotype originated in a woman aged 18-29 years with Graves' hyperthyroidism. The DNA of the CDR3 is TGTGCCATCAGTGAGACTTGGGCGGCTGAAGCTTTCTTT. Its protein product is CAISETWAAEAFF.